This is a list of T cell receptor beta chains from one sample in a study of blood T cell repertoires in COVID-19. The method was immunoSEQ multiplex PCR; TCRdb's version includes in-frame clones alone and lacks a portion of them. The sample has fewer than 350,000 clones, 85% seen once. The sample comprised peripheral blood. These receptors originate from a human donor in a cohort sampled during active COVID-19. Both conserved end residues are part of each CDR3. A D gene is named only where the DNA matches it firmly. Clone sizes are given selectively: once, few, many, or a class where the clone is expanded.

clone_size | j_call | v_call | d_call | cdr3_nt | cdr3_aa
NA | TRBJ1-1 | TRBV3-1/TRBV3-2 | NA | TGTGCCAGCACGTGGGGGGGAGGACGAAACACTGAAGCTTTCTTT | CASTWGGGRNTEAFF
NA | TRBJ1-2 | TRBV18 | NA | TGTGCCAGCTCACCCGGACAGTCTGATGGCTACACCTTC | CASSPGQSDGYTF
NA | TRBJ1-2 | TRBV19 | NA | TGTGCCAGTAGCCTAATCAACAGCCCCCTCGGCTACACCTTC | CASSLINSPLGYTF
NA | TRBJ1-5 | TRBV19 | NA | TGTGCCAGTAGTCCCTCTGACACCGAGAATCAGCCCCAGCATTTT | CASSPSDTENQPQHF
few | TRBJ1-1 | TRBV2 | NA | TGTGCCAGCAGTGAAGAGCCGGGGTTGAACACTGAAGCTTTCTTT | CASSEEPGLNTEAFF
NA | TRBJ2-6 | TRBV7-8 | NA | TGTGCCAGCAGATTGACAGCAAACTCTGGGGCCAACGTCCTGACTTTC | CASRLTANSGANVLTF
NA | TRBJ1-5 | TRBV19 | TRBD1 | TGTGCCAGTAGTATCGACAGGGCCAGCAATCAGCCCCAGCATTTT | CASSIDRASNQPQHF
NA | TRBJ2-3 | TRBV29-1 | NA | TGCAGCGTTGTTTTCTCGAGACAGAACTATCTCCCAGATACGCAGTATTTT | CSVVFSRQNYLPDTQYF
NA | TRBJ2-7 | TRBV12-3/TRBV12-4 | TRBD1 | TGTGCCAGCAGTATAACCGGGACAGGGGTTACGTACTTC | CASSITGTGVTYF
NA | TRBJ2-3 | TRBV12-3/TRBV12-4 | NA | TGTGCCAGCAGTTTAGGGAGGGACACGCAGTATTTT | CASSLGRDTQYF
NA | TRBJ1-1 | TRBV6-5 | NA | TGTGCCAGCAGTTACCTCGACCATCGGGTAGCTTTCTTT | CASSYLDHRVAFF
NA | TRBJ2-7 | TRBV9 | TRBD1 | TGTGCCAGCAGCCCAGGGACAGGGGGCAAGTACGAGCAGTACTTC | CASSPGTGGKYEQYF
NA | TRBJ2-3 | TRBV4-1 | TRBD2 | TGCGCCAGCAGCCAAGTGCCCAGCGGGGTCACAGATACGCAGTATTTT | CASSQVPSGVTDTQYF
NA | TRBJ1-5 | TRBV6-1 | TRBD1 | TGTGCCAGCAGTGAAGGACAGGGTAGTCAGCCCCAGCATTTT | CASSEGQGSQPQHF
NA | TRBJ2-1 | TRBV6-6 | TRBD1 | TGTGCCAGCAGTTACTCGACGGGGCAGGGGGCTGGGGAGCAGTTCTTC | CASSYSTGQGAGEQFF
NA | TRBJ2-1 | TRBV3-1/TRBV3-2 | TRBD2 | TGTGCCAGCAGCCAGGCGGGGGGGAGGAATGAGCAGTTCTTC | CASSQAGGRNEQFF
NA | TRBJ2-3 | TRBV10-1 | NA | TGCGCCAGCAGTGAGTCATACACAGATACGCAGTATTTT | CASSESYTDTQYF
few | TRBJ2-3 | TRBV5-1 | TRBD2 | TGCGCCAGCAGCTTGGTTCTGCTAGCGGGGGGGGCAGATACGCAGTATTTT | CASSLVLLAGGADTQYF
few | TRBJ1-6 | TRBV7-9 | NA | TGTGCCAGCAGCTCACCGACAAATTCGAATTCACCCCTCCACTTT | CASSSPTNSNSPLHF
NA | TRBJ2-7 | TRBV7-9 | NA | TGTGCCAGCAGCTTAGCCTTCCCGCAGGACGAGCAGTACTTC | CASSLAFPQDEQYF
few | TRBJ1-1 | TRBV6-5 | NA | TGTGCCAGCGGGGTAGGGCAGGGCACTGAAGCTTTCTTT | CASGVGQGTEAFF
NA | TRBJ2-3 | TRBV18 | TRBD2 | TGTGCCAGCTCCCCCGCGCTAGCGGGGGGGGGCACAGATACGCAGTATTTT | CASSPALAGGGTDTQYF
NA | TRBJ2-7 | TRBV12-3/TRBV12-4 | NA | TGTGCCAGCAGTTTGGGGGGTTCCTACGAGCAGTACTTC | CASSLGGSYEQYF
NA | TRBJ1-5 | TRBV7-8 | TRBD1 | TGTGCCAGCACCTCCGGGACAGGGCAGAATCAGCCCCAGCATTTT | CASTSGTGQNQPQHF
few | TRBJ1-5 | TRBV7-2 | NA | TGTGCCAGCAGCTTACAGGGTAACCAGCCCCAGCATTTT | CASSLQGNQPQHF
NA | TRBJ1-1 | TRBV7-9 | NA | TGTGCCAGCAGCCTTGGACAGACATCGAACACTGAAGCTTTCTTT | CASSLGQTSNTEAFF
NA | TRBJ2-7 | TRBV6-2/TRBV6-3 | TRBD1 | TGTGCCAGCAGTTACCTCCGACAGGGCTCCTACGAGCAGTACTTC | CASSYLRQGSYEQYF
NA | TRBJ2-7 | TRBV29-1 | TRBD2 | TGCAGCATAACTAGCGGGGGCTACGAGCAGTACTTC | CSITSGGYEQYF
NA | TRBJ2-1 | TRBV24-1 | TRBD1 | TGTGCCACCAGTGATGTGACAGGGTTCAATATTAATGAGCAGTTCTTC | CATSDVTGFNINEQFF
NA | TRBJ2-5 | TRBV6-6 | NA | TGTGCCAGCCGGGCGGGGGCGGGCGCGAAGACCCAGTACTTC | CASRAGAGAKTQYF
NA | TRBJ1-5 | TRBV30 | NA | TGTGCCTGGAGTCTCGGGGAAGATCAGCCCCAGCATTTT | CAWSLGEDQPQHF
NA | TRBJ1-2 | TRBV15 | NA | TGTGCCACCAGCAGAGATCTGGCAGATGGCTACACCTTC | CATSRDLADGYTF
NA | TRBJ1-1 | TRBV12-3/TRBV12-4 | NA | TGTGCCAGCACCGCGATCACTGAAGCTTTCTTT | CASTAITEAFF
NA | TRBJ1-5 | TRBV4-1 | NA | TGCGCCAGCAGCCAAGATAGGAGGAGCAATCAGCCCCAGCATTTT | CASSQDRRSNQPQHF
few | TRBJ2-3 | TRBV12-3/TRBV12-4 | TRBD1 | TGTGCCAGCACCGAACAGGGGTTAGTGGCGCAGTATTTT | CASTEQGLVAQYF
once | TRBJ2-2 | TRBV19 | NA | TGTGCCAGTAGTATAGGGGCCAAGATGAACACCGGGGAGCTGTTTTTT | CASSIGAKMNTGELFF
NA | TRBJ2-4 | TRBV4-2 | NA | TGTGCCAGCAGCCAAGATATATCGCAGCGTGCTCTCATTCAGTACTTC | CASSQDISQRALIQYF
NA | TRBJ1-2 | TRBV19 | NA | TGTGCCAGCTGCAAACTTGACAGAAACTATGGCTACACCTTC | CASCKLDRNYGYTF
NA | TRBJ2-2 | TRBV14 | NA | TGTGCCAGCAGCCAAGGCGGGGTGGTAGCGAACACCGGGGAGCTGTTTTTT | CASSQGGVVANTGELFF
NA | TRBJ2-7 | TRBV27 | TRBD1 | TGTGCCAGCAGTTCGGGACAGGGCTTTTACGAGCAGTACTTC | CASSSGQGFYEQYF
NA | TRBJ1-2 | TRBV30 | TRBD1 | TGTGCCTGGAATCCGGGACAGAGCTATGGCTACACCTTC | CAWNPGQSYGYTF
NA | TRBJ1-1 | TRBV7-8 | TRBD1 | TGTGCCAGCAGCTTTATGGACAGGCCGACTGAAGCTTTCTTT | CASSFMDRPTEAFF